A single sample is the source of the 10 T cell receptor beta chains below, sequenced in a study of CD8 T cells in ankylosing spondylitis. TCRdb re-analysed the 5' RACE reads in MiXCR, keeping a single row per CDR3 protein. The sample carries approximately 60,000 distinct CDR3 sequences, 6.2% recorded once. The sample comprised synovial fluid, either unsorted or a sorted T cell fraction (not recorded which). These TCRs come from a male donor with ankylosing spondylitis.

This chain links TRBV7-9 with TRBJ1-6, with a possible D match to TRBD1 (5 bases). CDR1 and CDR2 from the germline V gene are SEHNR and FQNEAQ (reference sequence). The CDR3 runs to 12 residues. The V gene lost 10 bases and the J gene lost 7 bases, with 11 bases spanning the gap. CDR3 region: CATSTENSPLHF. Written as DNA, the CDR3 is TGTGCCACCTCGACAGAGAATTCACCCCTCCACTTT. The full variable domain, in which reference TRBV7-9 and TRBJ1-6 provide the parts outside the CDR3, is DTGVSQNPRHKITKRGQNVTFRCDPISEHNRLYWYRQTLGQGPEFLTYFQNEAQLEKSRLLSDRFSAERPKGSFSTLEIQRTEQGDSAMYLCATSTENSPLHFGNGTRLTVT.

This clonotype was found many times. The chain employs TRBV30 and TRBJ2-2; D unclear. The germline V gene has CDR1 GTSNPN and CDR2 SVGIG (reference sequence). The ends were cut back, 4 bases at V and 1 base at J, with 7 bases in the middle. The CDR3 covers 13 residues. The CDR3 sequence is CAWTLRNTGELFF. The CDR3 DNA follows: TGTGCCTGGACCCTCAGGAACACCGGGGAGCTGTTTTTT.

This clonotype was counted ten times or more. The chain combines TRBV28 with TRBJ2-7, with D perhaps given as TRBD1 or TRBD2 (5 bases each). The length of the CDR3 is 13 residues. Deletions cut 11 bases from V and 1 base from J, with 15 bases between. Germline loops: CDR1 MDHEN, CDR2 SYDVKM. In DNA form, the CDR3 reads TGTGCCGGATCGGGGACCAGGTCCTACGAGCAGTACTTC. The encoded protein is CAGSGTRSYEQYF.

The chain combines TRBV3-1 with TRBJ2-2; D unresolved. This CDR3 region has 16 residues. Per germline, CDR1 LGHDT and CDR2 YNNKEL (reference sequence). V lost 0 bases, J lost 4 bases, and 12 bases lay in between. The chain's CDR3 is CASSQEAAGGTGELFF. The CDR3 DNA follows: TGTGCCAGCAGCCAAGAGGCAGCAGGTGGCACCGGGGAGCTGTTTTTT.

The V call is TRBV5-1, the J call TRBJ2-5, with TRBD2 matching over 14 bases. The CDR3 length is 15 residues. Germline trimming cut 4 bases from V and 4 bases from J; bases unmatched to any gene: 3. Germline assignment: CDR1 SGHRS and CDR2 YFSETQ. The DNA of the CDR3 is TGCGCCAGCAGCCCGGGACTAGCGGGAGTAGAGACCCAGTACTTC. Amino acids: CASSPGLAGVETQYF.

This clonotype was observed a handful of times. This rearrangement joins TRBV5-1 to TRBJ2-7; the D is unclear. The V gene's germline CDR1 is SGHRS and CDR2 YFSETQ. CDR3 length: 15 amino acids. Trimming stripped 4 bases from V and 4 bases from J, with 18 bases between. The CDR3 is CASSENSGLLYEQYF. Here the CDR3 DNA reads TGCGCCAGCAGCGAAAACTCGGGTTTATTATACGAGCAGTACTTC. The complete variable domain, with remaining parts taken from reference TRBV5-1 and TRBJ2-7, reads KAGVTQTPRYLIKTRGQQVTLSCSPISGHRSVSWYQQTPGQGLQFLFEYFSETQRNKGNFPGRFSGRQFSNSRSEMNVSTLELGDSALYLCASSENSGLLYEQYFGPGTRLTVT.

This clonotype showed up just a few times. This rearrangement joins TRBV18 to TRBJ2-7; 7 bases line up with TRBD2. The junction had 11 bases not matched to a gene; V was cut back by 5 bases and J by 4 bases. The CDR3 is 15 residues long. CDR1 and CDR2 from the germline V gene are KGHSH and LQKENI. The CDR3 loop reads CASSYGGISQYEQYF. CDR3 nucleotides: TGTGCCAGCTCATACGGGGGGATCAGTCAGTACGAGCAGTACTTC.

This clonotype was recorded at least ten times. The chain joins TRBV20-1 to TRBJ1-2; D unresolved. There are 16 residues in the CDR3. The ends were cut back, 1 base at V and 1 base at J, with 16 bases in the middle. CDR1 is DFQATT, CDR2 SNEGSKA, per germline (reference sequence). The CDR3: CSARAPLSPSNYGYTF. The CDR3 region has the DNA TGCAGTGCTAGAGCCCCGTTGTCGCCGAGTAACTATGGCTACACCTTC.

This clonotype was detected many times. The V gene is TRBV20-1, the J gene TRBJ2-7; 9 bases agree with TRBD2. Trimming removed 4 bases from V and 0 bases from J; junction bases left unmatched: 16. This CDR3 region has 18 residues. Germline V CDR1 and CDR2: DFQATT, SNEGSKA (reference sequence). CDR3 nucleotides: TGCAGTGCTACAGGGGTCCTAGCGGGACTCCCTAGCTCCTACGAGCAGTACTTC. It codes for CSATGVLAGLPSSYEQYF.

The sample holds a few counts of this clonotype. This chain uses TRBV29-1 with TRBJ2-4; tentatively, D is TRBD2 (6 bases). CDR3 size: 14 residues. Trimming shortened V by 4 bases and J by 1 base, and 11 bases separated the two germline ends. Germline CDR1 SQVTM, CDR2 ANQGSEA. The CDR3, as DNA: TGCAGCGTTGTAATCCGGGAGGCCAAAAACATTCAGTACTTC. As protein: CSVVIREAKNIQYF.